This T cell receptor beta chain was documented in a study of glioma-infiltrating T cells after dendritic cell vaccination. Study overall: Patients received autologous tumor lysate-pulsed dendritic cell vaccination between about 2002 and 2012.

Libraries were prepared by immunoSEQ multiplex PCR; TCRdb keeps only in-frame clonotypes and omits some of them. The sample lists about 49,000 clones, 85% to 90% seen once, with more than 9.5% in the top ten. Trimming cost V 6 bases and J 6 bases; bases outside gene matches: 10. The CDR3 has 15 residues. CDR1 and CDR2 from the germline V gene are ENHRY and SYGVKD. This clone has just one count. Antigen: not known. Findings and limits, study-wide: Patients with more pretreatment TILs had longer time to progression and survival.

PBMC sampling occurred before vaccination, two weeks after the third dose, and at progression. Source: blood, taken before dendritic cell vaccination. The source of this sequence is a human donor with glioblastoma. The J gene is TRBJ2-7, the V gene TRBV10-3; 11 bases are a match to TRBD2. CDR3 region: CAIRASGGTSIEQYF. The CDR3 DNA sequence: TGTGCCATCAGGGCTAGCGGGGGGACGTCCATCGAGCAGTACTTC.